This is a list of T cell receptor beta chains from one sample in a study of blood T cell repertoires in COVID-19. Here immunoSEQ multiplex PCR was the method, and the copy in TCRdb shows in-frame clones only, minus some. The sample shows roughly 260,000 clones, 75% to 90% of them seen only once. The sequenced sample consisted of peripheral blood. These TCRs come from a woman between 50 and 59 years old who had recovered from COVID-19. Both conserved end residues are part of each CDR3. The D gene is left open where the match is weak. Only part of the rows carry a size: once, few, many, or a class if the clone is expanded.

j_call v_call d_call clone_size cdr3_aa cdr3_nt
TRBJ1-6 TRBV21-1 . . CASSKDSPSSYNSPLHF TGTGCCAGCAGCAAAGACAGCCCGAGCTCCTATAATTCACCCCTCCACTTT
TRBJ2-2 TRBV19 TRBD2 . CASSVLAGGPNTGELFF TGTGCCAGTAGTGTACTAGCGGGGGGCCCGAACACCGGGGAGCTGTTTTTT
TRBJ1-1 TRBV4-1 TRBD1 . CASSDRQGRNTEAFF TGCGCCAGCAGCGACCGACAGGGGAGAAACACTGAAGCTTTCTTT
TRBJ1-2 TRBV4-1 . . CASSQTNNYGYTF TGCGCCAGCAGCCAAACAAATAACTATGGCTACACCTTC
TRBJ2-1 TRBV28 . . CASSFPGFSYNEQFF TGTGCCAGCAGTTTCCCAGGTTTTTCCTACAATGAGCAGTTCTTC
TRBJ1-3 TRBV13 . . CASSLTGPNSGNTIYF TGTGCCAGCAGCTTGACAGGACCCAACTCTGGAAACACCATATATTTT
TRBJ1-1 TRBV10-3 . once CAIGRGNTEAFF TGTGCCATAGGACGGGGGAACACTGAAGCTTTCTTT
TRBJ1-1 TRBV5-1 . few CASSYRENTEAFF TGCGCCAGCAGTTACAGGGAGAACACTGAAGCTTTCTTT
TRBJ1-4 TRBV7-6 . . CASSSGSGGLSTNEKLFF TGTGCCAGCAGCTCTGGGTCGGGGGGGTTGTCGACTAATGAAAAACTGTTTTTT
TRBJ2-7 TRBV28 TRBD1 . CASSRTSGTGSIWQYF TGTGCCAGCAGCCGGACCTCCGGGACAGGTAGTATTTGGCAGTACTTC
TRBJ1-3 TRBV9 . . CASSVGGNSGNTIYF TGTGCCAGCAGCGTGGGGGGAAACTCTGGAAACACCATATATTTT
TRBJ2-2 TRBV24-1 TRBD2 . CATSDARLAGTGELFF TGTGCCACCAGTGATGCCAGACTAGCCGGCACCGGGGAGCTGTTTTTT
TRBJ2-3 TRBV5-1 . . CASSLDTGTDTQYF TGCGCCAGCAGCTTAGACACGGGCACAGATACGCAGTATTTT
TRBJ1-4 TRBV4-3 TRBD1 few CASSRDRGHATNEKLFF TGCGCCAGCAGCCGAGACAGGGGGCATGCAACTAATGAAAAACTGTTTTTT
TRBJ2-5 TRBV27 TRBD2 . CASSSQQLAGAETQYF TGTGCCAGCAGTTCCCAACAACTAGCGGGAGCGGAGACCCAGTACTTC
TRBJ1-5 TRBV27 TRBD1 few CASSPLTGINQPQHF TGTGCCAGCAGTCCATTGACAGGGATAAATCAGCCCCAGCATTTT
TRBJ2-5 TRBV19 . . CASSTPGAETQYF TGTGCCAGTAGTACCCCCGGAGCAGAGACCCAGTACTTC
TRBJ2-5 TRBV29-1 . . CSVEEAGLETQYF TGCAGCGTTGAAGAGGCCGGGTTGGAGACCCAGTACTTC
TRBJ1-5 TRBV27 TRBD1 few CASSFYGTGNQPQHF TGTGCCAGCAGTTTCTACGGGACAGGCAATCAGCCCCAGCATTTT
TRBJ2-5 TRBV5-1 . . CASSLPRAPDTQYF TGCGCCAGCAGCTTGCCGCGGGCCCCCGATACCCAGTACTTC
TRBJ2-1 TRBV6-5 . . CASTGTPALEQFF TGTGCCAGCACCGGGACACCGGCCTTAGAGCAGTTCTTC
TRBJ2-5 TRBV5-6 . . CASSSTGAPTQETQYF TGTGCCAGCAGCTCCACAGGCGCCCCTACTCAAGAGACCCAGTACTTC
TRBJ2-7 TRBV5-1 . few CASSPGTLPTYEQYF TGCGCCAGCAGCCCCGGGACATTACCTACCTACGAGCAGTACTTC
TRBJ2-2 TRBV20-1 TRBD1 once CSAYDRAELFF TGCAGTGCCTATGACAGGGCGGAGCTGTTTTTT
TRBJ1-2 TRBV29-1 . few CSVAQGYGYTF TGCAGCGTTGCTCAGGGTTATGGCTACACCTTC
TRBJ1-1 TRBV2 . few CASRAQDSFTEAFF TGTGCCAGCAGGGCACAGGACAGTTTCACTGAAGCTTTCTTT
TRBJ1-1 TRBV6-5 . . CASRTDRNTEAFF TGTGCCAGCAGGACGGACAGGAACACTGAAGCTTTCTTT
TRBJ1-1 TRBV5-1 . . CASSLQGASTEAFF TGCGCCAGCAGCCTACAGGGTGCAAGCACTGAAGCTTTCTTT
TRBJ1-4 TRBV28 . . CASSLFNGQEKLFF TGTGCCAGCAGTTTATTCAACGGACAGGAAAAACTGTTTTTT
TRBJ2-5 TRBV9 TRBD2 . CASTRSSGQETQYF TGTGCCAGCACGAGGTCTAGCGGGCAAGAGACCCAGTACTTC
TRBJ2-7 TRBV28 . . CASVVRGPSYEQYF TGTGCCAGCGTTGTCAGGGGTCCTTCCTACGAGCAGTACTTC
TRBJ1-1 TRBV19 TRBD1 . CASSIPDRGTEAFF TGTGCCAGTAGTATCCCCGACAGGGGCACTGAAGCTTTCTTT
TRBJ2-7 TRBV7-2 TRBD2 . CASSPLAGLKDEQYF TGTGCCAGCAGCCCTTTAGCGGGACTAAAGGACGAGCAGTACTTC
TRBJ1-6 TRBV9 . . CASSGHSSYNSPLHF TGTGCCAGCAGCGGACATAGCTCCTATAATTCACCCCTCCACTTT
TRBJ1-2 TRBV19 . . CASNDRRANYGYTF TGTGCCAGTAACGACAGGAGAGCTAACTATGGCTACACCTTC
TRBJ1-2 TRBV7-9 . . CASSPGSNYGYTF TGTGCCAGCAGCCCCGGTTCTAACTATGGCTACACCTTC